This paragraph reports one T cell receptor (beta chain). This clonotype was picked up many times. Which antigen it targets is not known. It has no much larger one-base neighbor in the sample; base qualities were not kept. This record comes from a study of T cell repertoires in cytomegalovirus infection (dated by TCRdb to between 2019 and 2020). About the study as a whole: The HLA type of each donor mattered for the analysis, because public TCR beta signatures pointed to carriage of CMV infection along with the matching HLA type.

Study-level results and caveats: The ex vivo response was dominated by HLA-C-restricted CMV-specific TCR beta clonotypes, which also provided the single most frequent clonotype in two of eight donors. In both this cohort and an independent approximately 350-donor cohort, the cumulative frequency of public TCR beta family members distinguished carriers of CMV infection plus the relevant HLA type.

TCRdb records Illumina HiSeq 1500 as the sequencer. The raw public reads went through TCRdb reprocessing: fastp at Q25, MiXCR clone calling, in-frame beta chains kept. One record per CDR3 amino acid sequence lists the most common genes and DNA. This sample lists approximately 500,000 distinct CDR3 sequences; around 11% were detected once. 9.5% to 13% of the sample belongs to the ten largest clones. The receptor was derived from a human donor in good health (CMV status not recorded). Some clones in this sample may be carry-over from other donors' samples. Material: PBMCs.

The nucleotide sequence is given as TGTGCCAGCAGTAGACCGGGACAGGGAGCCGGGGAGCTGTTTTTT. Its translation reads: CASSRPGQGAGELFF. The rearranged segments are TRBV6-6 and TRBJ2-2, with TRBD1 identical over 9 junction bases. Measured from the cysteine to the phenylalanine, the CDR3 is 15 residues long. Left in the record is the CDR3 DNA by itself, 45 bases read in frame from the first base. Relative to germline, V is missing 5 bases and J is missing 6 bases, with 7 bases of the junction outside any gene match. Sequences MNHNY (CDR1) and SVGAGI (CDR2) are obtained from the germline V gene (reference sequence).